The 21 T cell receptor beta chains below come from one sample, sequenced in a study of blood T cell repertoires in COVID-19. The data were produced by immunoSEQ multiplex PCR, yet TCRdb's version contains in-frame clones alone and is incomplete. The table shows about 360,000 clones, with 85% to 90% occurring only once. The source material was peripheral blood. Receptors were obtained from a human donor in a cohort sampled during active COVID-19.

DNA for the CDR3: TGCGCCAGCAGCCCCACCATCGGTCAGCCCCAGCATTTT. Amino acids: CASSPTIGQPQHF. The V gene is TRBV5-1, the J gene TRBJ1-5; no clear D gene. V was cut by 4 bases and J by 6 bases, with 11 bases left in between. Germline assignment: CDR1 SGHRS and CDR2 YFSETQ. The length of the CDR3 is 13 residues.

This chain connects TRBV9 to TRBJ2-1, with 11 positions matching TRBD1. J was trimmed by 6 bases and V by 0 bases; bases with no gene match: 2. CDR1 SGDLS and CDR2 YYNGEE come from the germline V gene. This CDR3 comprises 15 residues. As DNA, the CDR3 is TGTGCCAGCAGCGTAGGGGGGACAGGGGGCAATGAGCAGTTCTTC. Its protein is CASSVGGTGGNEQFF.

The rearrangement links TRBV6-5 to TRBJ1-6; 8 bases are a match to TRBD1. Germline V gives CDR1 MNHEY, CDR2 SVGAGI. CDR3 size: 15 residues. Trimming took 6 bases from V and 8 from J; bases not matched to a gene: 9. CDR3 loop: CASRFTGGIDSPLHF. CDR3 bases: TGTGCCAGCAGATTTACAGGGGGAATTGATTCACCCCTCCACTTT.

The V call is TRBV2, the J call TRBJ2-1, with 12 bases lining up with TRBD2. The CDR3 covers 15 residues. The ends lost 6 bases at V and 9 bases at J; junction bases unmatched: 9. Germline-derived CDR1 and CDR2 are SNHLY and FYNNEI. The CDR3 reads CASSPRLAGVTEQFF. As DNA, the CDR3 is TGTGCCAGCAGCCCGAGACTAGCGGGGGTCACTGAGCAGTTCTTC.

Only one count was recorded for this clone. The V and J genes are TRBV19 and TRBJ2-2; 8 positions agree with TRBD1. V lost 5 bases and J lost 6; bases outside the gene matches: 5. Germline loops: CDR1 LNHDA, CDR2 SQIVND (reference sequence). The CDR3 sequence is 14 residues long. Written as DNA, the CDR3 is TGTGCCAGTAGTCTGGACAGGGAGGCCGGGGAGCTGTTTTTT. This gives the protein CASSLDREAGELFF.

The chain has TRBV6-5 and TRBJ2-1, with 10 bases that match TRBD2. CDR3 length equals 15 residues. Per the germline V gene, CDR1 is MNHEY and CDR2 is SVGAGI. V shed 7 bases and J 4 bases; nucleotides not matched to a gene: 7. DNA for the CDR3: TGTGCCAGCACCCCGCTAGCGGGAGATTACAATGAGCAGTTCTTC. It codes for CASTPLAGDYNEQFF.

Points on this clone: Other DNA sequences within the sample encode an identical CDR3. The chain employs TRBV6-1 and TRBJ2-7; 9 nucleotides match TRBD1. This CDR3 comprises 15 residues. CDR1 is MNHNS and CDR2 is SASEGT in the germline V gene. V shed 3 bases, J shed 2 bases, and the junction held 5 bases outside the gene matches. CDR3 bases: TGTGCCAGCAGTGAGAGGGGGACAGGGACCTACGAGCAGTACTTC. Protein product: CASSERGTGTYEQYF.

The gene calls are TRBV19 and TRBJ2-7; 8 nucleotides line up with TRBD2. Germline V gives CDR1 LNHDA, CDR2 SQIVND (reference sequence). The V gene end was trimmed by 8 bases and the J gene end by 4 bases; junction bases not matched to a gene: 7. This CDR3 spans 13 amino acids. CDR3 DNA sequence: TGTGCCAGTTCGCCGGGAGGGCCTTACGAGCAGTACTTC. It is translated as CASSPGGPYEQYF.

This chain uses TRBV28 with TRBJ2-6; TRBD1 agrees at 7 bases. V lost 6 bases, J lost 13 bases, and 12 bases stayed unmatched. Germline V gene data show CDR1 as MDHEN and CDR2 as SYDVKM. The CDR3 totals 14 residues. The CDR3 here is CASSPIGQVTVLTF. The CDR3 coding sequence is TGTGCCAGCAGCCCAATAGGACAGGTTACTGTCCTGACTTTC.

This clone was counted a few times. This chain joins TRBV24-1 and TRBJ2-5; 10 nucleotides align to TRBD2. Germline V gives CDR1 KGHDR, CDR2 SFDVKD. V gave up 5 bases and J gave up 3 bases; unmatched junction bases: 2. This CDR3 spans 14 amino acids. CDR3 region: CATSGTSGEETQYF. The CDR3 DNA reads TGTGCCACCAGTGGAACTAGCGGGGAAGAGACCCAGTACTTC.

V is TRBV9 and J is TRBJ2-3, with 12 nucleotides matching TRBD1. The V segment lost 0 bases and the J segment 4 bases; nucleotides outside the gene matches: 6. Germline CDR1 is SGDLS and CDR2 is YYNGEE. The CDR3 loop spans 17 amino acids. The CDR3: CASSVDPGTGGPDTQYF. CDR3 in DNA: TGTGCCAGCAGCGTAGACCCCGGGACAGGGGGCCCAGATACGCAGTATTTT.

This clone has only one observation. The chain recombines TRBV5-1 with TRBJ2-7; 8 bases match TRBD1. The CDR3 totals 15 residues. V shed 4 bases, J shed 1 base, and the junction held 7 bases outside the gene matches. Looked up from germline, CDR1 is SGHRS and CDR2 is YFSETQ. The CDR3 sequence is CASSRGTGQSYEQYF. In nucleotides, the CDR3 is TGCGCCAGCAGCAGGGGGACAGGACAATCCTACGAGCAGTACTTC.

The chain links TRBV5-4 to TRBJ2-5; 8 bases line up with TRBD1. The germline V gene encodes CDR1 SGHNT and CDR2 YYREEE (reference sequence). The V segment lost 4 bases and the J segment 1 base; nucleotides outside the gene matches: 12. CDR3 length equals 17 residues. CDR3 residues: CASSRPLGQGGQETQYF. The CDR3 DNA reads as TGTGCCAGCAGCCGACCTCTTGGACAGGGTGGCCAAGAGACCCAGTACTTC.

In its sample, this clone was seen once. V and J are TRBV27 and TRBJ1-1; the D is unclear. The germline V gene has CDR1 MNHEY and CDR2 SMNVEV (reference sequence). The V end was cut by 8 bases, the J end by 0 bases, with 16 bases between. CDR3 size: 15 residues. CDR3 sequence: CASREAGVVNTEAFF. The CDR3 DNA reads TGTGCCAGCCGCGAAGCCGGAGTAGTGAACACTGAAGCTTTCTTT.

The chain uses TRBV5-4 and TRBJ1-1, with D possibly being TRBD1 (5 bases). Trimming shortened V by 2 bases and J by 5 bases, and 16 bases separated the two germline ends. Germline CDR1 SGHNT, CDR2 YYREEE (reference sequence). There are 15 residues in the CDR3. The CDR3 DNA is TGTGCCAGCAGCTTACCCAGGGCAAGGAGTACTGAAGCTTTCTTT. Its translation: CASSLPRARSTEAFF. The complete variable domain, with remaining parts taken from reference TRBV5-4 and TRBJ1-1, reads ETGVTQSPTHLIKTRGQQVTLRCSSQSGHNTVSWYQQALGQGPQFIFQYYREEENGRGNFPPRFSGLQFPNYSSELNVNALELDDSALYLCASSLPRARSTEAFFGQGTRLTVV.

The chain is built from TRBV11-2 and TRBJ2-3, with 9 bases lining up with TRBD2. Looked up from germline, CDR1 is SGHAT and CDR2 is FQNNGV. V gave up 7 bases and J gave up 3 bases; unmatched junction bases: 11. CDR3 length: 16 amino acids. CDR3 sequence (DNA): TGTGCCAGCAACCTACGGGCGGGGGGGTGGACAGATACGCAGTATTTT. Its translation: CASNLRAGGWTDTQYF. The whole variable domain, filled in from reference TRBV11-2 and TRBJ2-3, reads EAGVAQSPRYKIIEKRQSVAFWCNPISGHATLYWYQQILGQGPKLLIQFQNNGVVDDSQLPKDRFSAERLKGVDSTLKIQPAKLEDSAVYLCASNLRAGGWTDTQYFGPGTRLTVL.

The chain recombines TRBV2 with TRBJ1-1; maybe TRBD1 (5 bases). The CDR3 totals 12 residues. CDR1 is SNHLY and CDR2 is FYNNEI in the germline V gene. Trimming pared 10 bases from V and 4 bases from J, leaving 13 bases between. The CDR3 loop reads CATQGYSTEAFF. The CDR3 coding sequence is TGTGCCACCCAGGGTTATTCCACTGAAGCTTTCTTT.

The V call is TRBV30, the J call TRBJ2-7; maybe TRBD1 (6 bases). The CDR3 has 13 residues. V lost 1 base and J 0 bases, leaving 7 bases between the germline ends. CDR1 and CDR2 (germline): GTSNPN, SVGIG (reference sequence). CDR3 region: CAWSETGSYEQYF. In DNA, the CDR3 is TGTGCCTGGAGTGAGACAGGCTCCTACGAGCAGTACTTC.

This chain connects TRBV13 to TRBJ1-1; D gene uncertain. CDR1 and CDR2 (germline): PRHDT, FYEKMQ (reference sequence). CDR3 size: 12 residues. Trimming removed 5 bases at V and 1 base at J, with 5 bases between. DNA of the CDR3: TGTGCCAGCAGCCAACAGAACACTGAAGCTTTCTTT. Amino acids: CASSQQNTEAFF. Using reference TRBV13 and TRBJ1-1 for the parts outside the CDR3, the full variable domain is AAGVIQSPRHLIKEKRETATLKCYPIPRHDTVYWYQQGPGQDPQFLISFYEKMQSDKGSIPDRFSAQQFSDYHSELNMSSLELGDSALYFCASSQQNTEAFFGQGTRLTVV.

The V and J genes are TRBV7-2 and TRBJ1-2; D unresolved. CDR3 length: 16 amino acids. CDR1 SGHTA and CDR2 FQGNSA come from the germline V gene. Between the trimmed V and J ends, which lost 1 base and 4 bases, there was a span of 16 bases. The CDR3 bases are TGTGCCAGCAGCTTAGAAGCTACTCGATTTAGCTATGGCTACACCTTC. Its translation is CASSLEATRFSYGYTF. The variable domain in full, completed from reference TRBV7-2 and TRBJ1-2, reads GAGVSQSPSNKVTEKGKDVELRCDPISGHTALYWYRQSLGQGLEFLIYFQGNSAPDKSGLPSDRFSAERTGGSVSTLTIQRTQQEDSAVYLCASSLEATRFSYGYTFGSGTRLTVV.

The chain uses TRBV27 and TRBJ1-1, with D hard to call. The V gene's germline CDR1 is MNHEY and CDR2 SMNVEV (reference sequence). The V and J ends lost 1 base and 6 bases respectively, with 12 bases between them. The CDR3 covers 14 residues. The CDR3 region has the DNA TGTGCCAGCAGTTTATGGATGGGGAGATCTGAAGCTTTCTTT. Encoded protein: CASSLWMGRSEAFF.